A selection of T cell receptor beta chains follows, all from one sample in a study of prognosis after radiotherapy for stage I lung cancer. TCRdb passed the multiplex PCR reads through MiXCR, listing each CDR3 protein once. The data hold tens of thousands of distinct CDR3 sequences, with more than 25% observed a single time. Sequencing used PBMCs, obtained before or after stereotactic body radiation therapy (not recorded which). The receptor source for this set is a donor aged 50 or older with non-small cell lung cancer. The CDR3 runs from the conserved cysteine through the conserved F or W. A D gene is named only where the DNA matches it firmly. The size entry is marked missing in some rows and otherwise reads once, few, many or a size class.

many	14	TRBV24-1	TRBJ2-7	TRBD1	TGTGCCACCAGTGATGCCGGGACAGGGTTCAAGCAGTACTTC	CATSDAGTGFKQYF
many	16	TRBV20-1	TRBJ1-6	TRBD1	TGCAGTGCCATGGACAGGGGACGGTCCTATAATTCACCCCTCCACTTT	CSAMDRGRSYNSPLHF
many	18	TRBV20-1	TRBJ1-2	TRBD1	TGCAGTGCTAGAGATCAGCCGGCAGGGGGACAGGCGCTCTATGGCTACACCTTC	CSARDQPAGGQALYGYTF
.	17	TRBV6-1	TRBJ2-1	TRBD2	TGTGCCAGCAGTGAAAGCAGGCTAGCGGGGGGACTCAATGAGCAGTTCTTC	CASSESRLAGGLNEQFF
many	13	TRBV9	TRBJ1-6	.	TGTGCCAGCAGCGAGATTCCAGACTCACCCCTCCACTTT	CASSEIPDSPLHF
.	15	TRBV11-2	TRBJ2-7	.	TGCGCCAGCAGCACTCAGTGGGGAAGCTCCTACGAGCAGTACTTC	CASSTQWGSSYEQYF
many	14	TRBV5-6	TRBJ1-1	TRBD1	TGTGCCAGCAGCCCCGACAGGGGAGCGAGTGAAGCTTTCTTT	CASSPDRGASEAFF
many	13	TRBV20-1	TRBJ2-3	.	TGCAGTGCTAGAGTGTGGGGGCGAGATACGCAGTATTTT	CSARVWGRDTQYF
few	15	TRBV5-4	TRBJ2-1	.	TGTGCCAGCAGCTTAAACCGGGGGACCTACAATGAGCAGTTCTTC	CASSLNRGTYNEQFF
many	13	TRBV7-2	TRBJ2-3	.	TGTGCCAGCAGCTCTGGGGTTGAAGCTACGCAGTATTTT	CASSSGVEATQYF
many	15	TRBV3-1	TRBJ1-4	.	TGTGCCAGCAGCCAAGTAGGTGCAACTAATGAAAAACTGTTTTTT	CASSQVGATNEKLFF
many	15	TRBV9	TRBJ1-3	TRBD1	TGTGCCAGCAGCGACAGGGGCGTAGGTGGAAACACCATATATTTT	CASSDRGVGGNTIYF
many	14	TRBV20-1	TRBJ1-4	.	TGCAGTGCTCCCCGCGGAGGAGTTAATGAAAAACTGTTTTTT	CSAPRGGVNEKLFF
many	16	TRBV30	TRBJ1-2	.	TGTGCCTGGACCCGCCTACAGGGAGTGGGGTACTATGGCTACACCTTC	CAWTRLQGVGYYGYTF
many	14	TRBV20-1	TRBJ1-3	.	TGCAGTGCTCGACCAGGCTTTTCTGGAAACACCATATATTTT	CSARPGFSGNTIYF
.	14	TRBV6-2/TRBV6-3	TRBJ1-6	TRBD1	TGTGCCAGTGTCCTGGACAGGTCGGCTTCACCCCTCCACTTT	CASVLDRSASPLHF
many	13	TRBV5-1	TRBJ2-3	TRBD1	TGCGCCAGCAGCTTGGAAGGACAGGGTACGCAGTATTTT	CASSLEGQGTQYF
many	15	TRBV3-1	TRBJ2-5	.	TGTGCCAGCAGCCAAGGAGCCCAAAACCAAGAGACCCAGTACTTC	CASSQGAQNQETQYF
many	13	TRBV3-1	TRBJ1-1	TRBD1	TGTGCCAGCAGCCGACAGGGCGGGACTGAAGCTTTCTTT	CASSRQGGTEAFF
many	12	TRBV5-1	TRBJ1-2	TRBD1	TGCGCCAGCAGCCCCGACAGGGGAGGCTACACCTTC	CASSPDRGGYTF
many	15	TRBV20-1	TRBJ2-6	.	TGCAGTGCCCGCTCACCACAGTCTGGGGCCAACGTCCTGACTTTC	CSARSPQSGANVLTF
many	15	TRBV9	TRBJ2-3	TRBD2	TGTGCCAGCAGCGCTGCGGGGGGGCGAACAGATACGCAGTATTTT	CASSAAGGRTDTQYF
many	11	TRBV25-1	TRBJ1-2	.	TGTGCCAGCAGTGCCCTAACCGAGCAAACCTTC	CASSALTEQTF
.	16	TRBV3-1	TRBJ2-7	.	TGTGCCAGCAGCCAAGATGTTGGCATGGCCTCCTACGAGCAGTACTTC	CASSQDVGMASYEQYF
many	15	TRBV19	TRBJ2-3	.	TGTGCCAGTAGTGCAGCGGACTTCCGCACAGATACGCAGTATTTT	CASSAADFRTDTQYF
.	16	TRBV6-1	TRBJ1-2	.	TGTACCAGCAGTGCAGTCTATTACAGAGTCAACTATGGCTACACCTTC	CTSSAVYYRVNYGYTF
many	13	TRBV6-1	TRBJ1-1	TRBD1	TGTGCCAGCAGGGACAGGGTAGGAACTGAAGCTTTCTTT	CASRDRVGTEAFF
many	14	TRBV6-2/TRBV6-3	TRBJ1-5	TRBD1	TGTGCCAGCAGTTGGGGACAGGGGGATCAGCCCCAGCATTTT	CASSWGQGDQPQHF
many	13	TRBV7-7	TRBJ2-3	.	TGTGCTAGCAGTCTAGGGGGACAAGATACGCAGTATTTT	CASSLGGQDTQYF